This T cell receptor beta chain was captured in a study of T-cell memory formation after mild COVID-19. As for the study in general: There were largely donor-specific TCR clusters. Study results and limitations: Several responding clones turned up in pre-infection memory, indicating that cross-reactive memory may have taken part. CD4+ bias marked clones expanding day 15 to 37, unlike balanced contracting clones.

Constant-segment primers and 5'RACE yielded cDNA libraries for TCR alpha and TCR beta, each carrying sample barcodes and UMIs. TCRdb processed the 5' RACE reads anew with MiXCR; each CDR3 protein has one entry. This table holds hundreds of thousands of distinct CDR3 sequences, 15% to 20% found once. This clonotype was detected a few times. The antigen remains unidentified. Between the trimmed V and J ends, which lost 8 bases and 4 bases, there was a span of 11 bases. Per the germline V gene, CDR1 is MNHEY and CDR2 is SVGEGT. The CDR3 is 12 residues long. Specimen: PBMCs or a T cell subset sorted from them (not recorded which). This rearrangement joins TRBV6-2 or TRBV6-3 to TRBJ2-5; perhaps TRBD1 as D (5 bases). The receptor's source is a man aged 18 to 35 who had mild COVID-19 (a few samples of this study predate the infection). Cell type and time point are not known. Here the CDR3 reads CASLQGGETQYF. CDR3 DNA sequence: TGTGCCAGCCTCCAGGGTGGAGAGACCCAGTACTTC.